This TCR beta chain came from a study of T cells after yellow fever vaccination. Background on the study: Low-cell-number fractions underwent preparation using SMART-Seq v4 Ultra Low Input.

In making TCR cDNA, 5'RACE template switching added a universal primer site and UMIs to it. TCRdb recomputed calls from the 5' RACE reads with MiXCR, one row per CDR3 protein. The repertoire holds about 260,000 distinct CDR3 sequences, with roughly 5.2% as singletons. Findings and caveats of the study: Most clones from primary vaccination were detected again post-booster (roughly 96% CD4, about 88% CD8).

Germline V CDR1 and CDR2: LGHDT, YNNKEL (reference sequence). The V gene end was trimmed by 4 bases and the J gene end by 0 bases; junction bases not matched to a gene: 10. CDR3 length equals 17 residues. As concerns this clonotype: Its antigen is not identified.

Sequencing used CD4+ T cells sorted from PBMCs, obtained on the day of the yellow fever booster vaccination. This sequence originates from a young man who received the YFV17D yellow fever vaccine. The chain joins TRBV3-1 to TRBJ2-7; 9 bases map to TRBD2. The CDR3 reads CASSLRVSGGSSYEQYF. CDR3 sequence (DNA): TGTGCCAGCAGCCTGCGGGTTAGCGGGGGTAGCTCCTACGAGCAGTACTTC.